These 26 T cell receptor beta chains originate from one sample sequenced in a study of cytomegalovirus exposure and HLA in healthy donors. Data came from immunoSEQ multiplex PCR; TCRdb stores just in-frame clones and leaves some out. This sample has about 150,000 clones, with roughly 89% found just once. The source material was PBMCs. These receptor sequences come from a man aged 18 to 30 in good health and CMV-seropositive.

V and J are TRBV7-9 and TRBJ2-1; a weak D match, TRBD2 (6 bases). CDR3 length: 14 amino acids. The V end was cut by 2 bases, the J end by 7 bases, with 12 bases between. Germline lookup yields CDR1 SEHNR and CDR2 FQNEAQ (reference sequence). The CDR3 coding sequence is TGTGCCAGCAGCTTAACTAGCCTTACTAATGAGCAGTTCTTC. Translated, it gives CASSLTSLTNEQFF.

V and J are TRBV27 and TRBJ2-1, with TRBD1 matching over 8 bases. Germline values: CDR1 MNHEY, CDR2 SMNVEV (reference sequence). V dropped 3 bases and J dropped 2; count of bases not matched to a gene: 3. The CDR3 contains 15 residues. CDR3 bases: TGTGCCAGCAGTTTCGGACAGGGAACCTACAATGAGCAGTTCTTC. It is translated as CASSFGQGTYNEQFF.

This clone turned up a few times. The rearrangement joins TRBV28 to TRBJ1-1; the D gene is possibly TRBD1 (5 bases). CDR3 length: 13 amino acids. V dropped 4 bases and J dropped 1 base, with 7 bases sitting between them. Germline CDR1 MDHEN, CDR2 SYDVKM. The CDR3 protein is CASSSGGNTEAFF. CDR3 DNA: TGTGCCAGCAGTTCGGGGGGGAACACTGAAGCTTTCTTT.

The chain is built from TRBV2 and TRBJ1-2; no clear D gene. This CDR3 is built from 14 residues. Trimming removed 0 bases at V and 4 bases at J, with 9 bases between. Germline assignment: CDR1 SNHLY and CDR2 FYNNEI. The CDR3 loop is CASSEAEGFYGYTF. In DNA form, the CDR3 reads TGTGCCAGCAGTGAAGCTGAGGGTTTCTATGGCTACACCTTC.

This rearrangement joins TRBV14 to TRBJ2-5; 8 bases are a match to TRBD1. This CDR3 is built from 16 residues. Germline loops: CDR1 SGHDN, CDR2 FVKESK. Trimming removed 2 bases from V and 4 bases from J; junction bases left unmatched: 9. CDR3 sequence reads: CASSQLRQGMGETQYF. The CDR3 coding sequence is TGTGCCAGCAGCCAACTCAGACAGGGGATGGGAGAGACCCAGTACTTC.

The chain couples TRBV18 to TRBJ2-7; maybe TRBD1 (6 bases). The germline V gene has CDR1 KGHSH and CDR2 LQKENI. The ends were cut back, 4 bases at V and 1 base at J, with 8 bases in the middle. The CDR3 contains 13 residues. The CDR3 region has the DNA TGTGCCAGCTCACAACAGGGATCCTACGAGCAGTACTTC. Its translation: CASSQQGSYEQYF.

J is TRBJ1-1 and V is TRBV15; D unclear. CDR3 size: 12 residues. CDR1 and CDR2 (germline): LNHNV, YYDKDF (reference sequence). The germline V and J ends were trimmed by 5 bases and 11 bases, with 15 bases remaining between them. The CDR3 DNA reads TGTGCCACCAGCGTGCCGGGAGAGTTGGCTTTCTTT. The encoded protein is CATSVPGELAFF. The whole variable domain, filled in from reference TRBV15 and TRBJ1-1, reads DAMVIQNPRYQVTQFGKPVTLSCSQTLNHNVMYWYQQKSSQAPKLLFHYYDKDFNNEADTPDNFQSRRPNTSFCFLDIRSPGLGDTAMYLCATSVPGELAFFGQGTRLTVV.

This chain uses TRBV2 with TRBJ2-1; the D gene is possibly TRBD1 (5 bases). The CDR3 has 13 residues. Germline CDR1 reads SNHLY; CDR2 reads FYNNEI. V gave up 6 bases and J gave up 6 bases, with 12 bases separating them. CDR3: CASSNTGINEQFF. The CDR3 nucleotides are TGTGCCAGCAGCAACACAGGAATCAATGAGCAGTTCTTC.

The chain couples TRBV6-5 to TRBJ1-6, with D possibly TRBD1 on 5 matching bases. This CDR3 spans 16 amino acids. Germline-derived CDR1 and CDR2 are MNHEY and SVGAGI. V lost 0 bases and J 8 bases, leaving 14 bases between the germline ends. CDR3 protein: CASSYSEWGGDSPLHF. For the CDR3, the DNA is TGTGCCAGCAGTTACTCTGAGTGGGGGGGGGATTCACCCCTCCACTTT.

The CDR3 protein is CASSASTSGGETQYF. The CDR3 DNA reads as TGTGCCAGCAGTGCTTCGACTAGCGGGGGGGAGACCCAGTACTTC. The chain has TRBV6-4 and TRBJ2-5; 13 nucleotides align to TRBD2. CDR1 and CDR2 (germline): MRHNA, SNTAGT. The CDR3 runs to 15 residues. The V and J ends lost 4 bases and 5 bases, in that order; junction bases with no gene match: 4.

The rearrangement joins TRBV6-5 to TRBJ1-1; D gene uncertain. Germline V gene data show CDR1 as MNHEY and CDR2 as SVGAGI. Trimming cost V 6 bases and J 1 base, with 9 bases left between them. This CDR3 spans 13 amino acids. CDR3 protein: CASRSRQNTEAFF. The CDR3 DNA sequence: TGTGCCAGCAGGAGTAGACAGAACACTGAAGCTTTCTTT.

This rearrangement joins TRBV9 to TRBJ2-1, with 9 positions matching TRBD2. The germline V gene has CDR1 SGDLS and CDR2 YYNGEE. The CDR3 totals 18 residues. Germline trimming cut 3 bases from V and 7 bases from J; bases unmatched to any gene: 17. The chain's CDR3 is CASSAGRQGLAKANEQFF. The CDR3 DNA follows: TGTGCCAGCAGCGCGGGTAGGCAGGGACTAGCTAAGGCGAATGAGCAGTTCTTC. The variable domain in full, with the rest retrieved from reference TRBV9 and TRBJ2-1, is DSGVTQTPKHLITATGQRVTLRCSPRSGDLSVYWYQQSLDQGLQFLIQYYNGEERAKGNILERFSAQQFPDLHSELNLSSLELGDSALYFCASSAGRQGLAKANEQFFGPGTRLTVL.

V is TRBV4-1 and J is TRBJ2-1; no definite D call. In germline, CDR1 is MGHRA, CDR2 YSYEKL. V was trimmed by 0 bases and J by 0 bases, leaving 21 bases between them. The CDR3 sequence is 20 residues long. The CDR3 is CASSQDPQRPTRSSYNEQFF. The CDR3 DNA follows: TGCGCCAGCAGCCAAGATCCCCAGCGACCGACTCGGAGCTCCTACAATGAGCAGTTCTTC.

The CDR3 loop reads CASSESIAGSTDTQYF. In nucleotides, the CDR3 is TGTGCCAGCAGTGAGTCAATAGCGGGGTCCACAGATACGCAGTATTTT. The J gene is TRBJ2-3, the V gene TRBV6-1, with 8 bases aligning to TRBD2. Germline-derived CDR1 and CDR2 are MNHNS and SASEGT. This CDR3 comprises 16 residues. Losses at the gene ends were 3 bases for V and 2 bases for J; bases not matched to a gene: 7.

The V gene is TRBV27, the J gene TRBJ2-6; TRBD1 matches 9 bases. V trimming: 5 bases; J trimming: 1 base; junction bases outside the gene matches: 18. There are 21 residues in the CDR3. Germline CDR1 and CDR2: MNHEY and SMNVEV (reference sequence). DNA of the CDR3: TGTGCCAGCAGTCATTCCGGGACAGGGTATCTCCTAACATCTGGGGCCAACGTCCTGACTTTC. This gives the protein CASSHSGTGYLLTSGANVLTF.

This clone was picked up a small number of times. The chain combines TRBV7-9 with TRBJ2-1; TRBD2 might be the D (6 bases). V was trimmed by 0 bases and J by 4 bases, leaving 10 bases between them. The CDR3 consists of 15 residues. CDR1 SEHNR and CDR2 FQNEAQ come from the germline V gene (reference sequence). The CDR3 is CASSLAVGLYNEQFF. DNA for the CDR3: TGTGCCAGCAGCTTAGCGGTAGGACTATACAATGAGCAGTTCTTC.

This chain joins TRBV7-9 and TRBJ2-7; no clear D. This CDR3 is 11 amino acids long. Trimming pared 6 bases from V and 6 bases from J, leaving 9 bases between. Germline CDR1 and CDR2: SEHNR and FQNEAQ (reference sequence). CDR3 sequence: CASSPLAEQYF. As DNA, the CDR3 is TGTGCCAGCAGTCCCTTGGCCGAGCAGTACTTC. Looking up the rest from reference TRBV7-9 and TRBJ2-7 gives the full variable domain: DTGVSQNPRHKITKRGQNVTFRCDPISEHNRLYWYRQTLGQGPEFLTYFQNEAQLEKSRLLSDRFSAERPKGSFSTLEIQRTEQGDSAMYLCASSPLAEQYFGPGTRLTVT.

J is TRBJ2-2 and V is TRBV9; TRBD1 is a possible D gene (5 bases). CDR1 and CDR2 (germline): SGDLS, YYNGEE. V lost 5 bases and J lost 7, with 12 bases in between. The CDR3 has 13 amino acids. The CDR3 loop reads CASSSQGIGELFF. Written as DNA, the CDR3 is TGTGCCAGCAGTTCCCAGGGCATCGGGGAGCTGTTTTTT.

This sequence joins TRBV5-1 and TRBJ1-3; 8 nucleotides match TRBD1. The ends lost 4 bases at V and 6 bases at J; junction bases unmatched: 12. The CDR3 sequence is 16 residues long. Germline V lookup: CDR1 SGHRS, CDR2 YFSETQ. CDR3 coding DNA: TGCGCCAGCAGCAGGGCCCCGGGACAGGTCGCAAACACCATATATTTT. This gives the protein CASSRAPGQVANTIYF.

This chain joins TRBV6-5 and TRBJ1-6; unclear D gene. The CDR3 extends over 15 amino acids. V gave up 1 base and J gave up 9 bases, with 13 bases separating them. The germline V gene encodes CDR1 MNHEY and CDR2 SVGAGI. In nucleotides, the CDR3 is TGTGCCAGCAGTTACTACGGGGTCATCATTTCACCCCTCCACTTT. Residues: CASSYYGVIISPLHF.

This clone was observed a single time. This chain connects TRBV2 to TRBJ1-5; 9 nucleotides match TRBD1. The CDR3 is made up of 15 amino acids. Germline assignment: CDR1 SNHLY and CDR2 FYNNEI. Trimming at V came to 6 bases and at J to 4 bases, leaving 7 bases not matched to a gene. Here the CDR3 reads CASRGTGTRNQPQHF. DNA for the CDR3: TGTGCCAGCAGGGGGACAGGGACCCGGAATCAGCCCCAGCATTTT.

This clone appeared a single time. The chain carries TRBV9 and TRBJ2-1, with a weak D call TRBD2 (5 bases). CDR1 and CDR2 (germline): SGDLS, YYNGEE. The CDR3 totals 18 residues. Between the trimmed V and J ends, which lost 4 bases and 0 bases, there was a span of 20 bases. The CDR3 protein is CASSILGPDLSSYNEQFF. The CDR3 region has the DNA TGTGCCAGCAGCATATTGGGCCCGGACTTAAGCTCCTACAATGAGCAGTTCTTC.

This clone has a count of ten or more. The chain recombines TRBV27 with TRBJ1-2; D not certain. The germline V and J ends were trimmed by 2 bases and 5 bases, with 15 bases remaining between them. The CDR3 is 15 amino acids. The germline V gene has CDR1 MNHEY and CDR2 SMNVEV (reference sequence). The CDR3 sequence: CASSLGSGPGYGYTF. The CDR3 coding sequence is TGTGCCAGCAGTTTAGGTTCAGGCCCGGGGTATGGCTACACCTTC.

The genes are TRBV29-1 and TRBJ2-7, with a weak D call TRBD1 (5 bases). V shed 6 bases and J shed 5 bases, with 20 bases lying between them. The CDR3 extends over 14 amino acids. The germline CDR1 and CDR2 sequences are SQVTM and ANQGSEA. CDR3 residues: CSVSGAYGAHEQYF. The CDR3 bases are TGCAGCGTCTCTGGGGCCTATGGGGCCCACGAGCAGTACTTC.

This sequence joins TRBV6-5 and TRBJ2-7, with 12 bases matching TRBD2. Germline V gene lookup returns CDR1 MNHEY and CDR2 SVGAGI. With 4 bases clipped from V and 0 bases from J, the junction kept 1 base outside the gene matches. The CDR3 covers 15 residues. CDR3 in amino acids: CASSSSGGVSYEQYF. The CDR3 bases are TGTGCCAGCAGTTCTAGCGGGGGGGTCTCCTACGAGCAGTACTTC.

This chain joins TRBV19 and TRBJ1-2; D uncertain. Trimming removed 5 bases at V and 3 bases at J, with 7 bases between. The germline V gene has CDR1 LNHDA and CDR2 SQIVND (reference sequence). The length of the CDR3 is 12 residues. The CDR3 DNA is TGTGCCAGTAGTGGGAGGGACTATGGCTACACCTTC. It translates to CASSGRDYGYTF.